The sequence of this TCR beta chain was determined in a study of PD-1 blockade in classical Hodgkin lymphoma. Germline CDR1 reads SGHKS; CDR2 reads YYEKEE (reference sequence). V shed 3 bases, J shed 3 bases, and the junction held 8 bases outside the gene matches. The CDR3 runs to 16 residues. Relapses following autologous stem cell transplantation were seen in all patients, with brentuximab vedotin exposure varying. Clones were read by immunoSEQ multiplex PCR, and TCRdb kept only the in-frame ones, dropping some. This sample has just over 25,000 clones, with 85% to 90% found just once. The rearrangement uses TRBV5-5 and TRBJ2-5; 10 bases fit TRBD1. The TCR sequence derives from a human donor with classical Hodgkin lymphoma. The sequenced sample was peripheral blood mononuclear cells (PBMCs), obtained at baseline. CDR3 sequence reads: CASSSILGQGEETQYF. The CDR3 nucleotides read TGTGCCAGCAGCTCCATCCTCGGACAGGGGGAAGAGACCCAGTACTTC.